This TCR beta chain was sequenced during a study of T-cell memory formation after mild COVID-19 (dated by TCRdb to the early 2020s). Some background on the complete study: Most TCR sequence clusters were specific to one of the two donors. Two young, previously healthy adult volunteers, one female and one male, were included in the cohort. In two donors, T-cell clones that expanded and contracted after mild COVID-19 were tracked by sequencing TCRalpha and TCRbeta repertoires over time.

PBMCs were isolated by Ficoll-Paque density gradient centrifugation. About this clonotype itself: Its target antigen remains unknown. A much larger clone lies one base from this, so it may be a read error.

Trimming removed 5 bases from V and 3 bases from J; the gene matches leave 10 bases unexplained. The CDR3 sequence holds 15 residues, the cysteine and phenylalanine included. Just CDR3 DNA is preserved here, 45 bases in frame from base 1. The germline V gene sets CDR1 to SGDLS and CDR2 to YYNGEE. General conclusions and limits of the study: SARS-CoV-2 specificity was not confirmed for the second-wave clones peaking on day 37. The study included only a couple of mild cases, and larger cohorts that include severe cases with pre-infection samples were judged to be necessary. Some responding clones were detected in pre-infection memory, suggesting pre-existing cross-reactive memory T cells joined the SARS-CoV-2 response. Balanced CD4/CD8 phenotypes were observed for clones contracting from day 15 to 85, whereas a bias towards CD4+ was observed for a second wave of clones expanding from day 15 to 37. Contracting CD4+ clones were located mainly in the CM and EM memory subsets, whereas CD8+ clones were found to be enriched in EMRA.

Sequencing instrument: Illumina NovaSeq 6000. TCRalpha and TCRbeta cDNA libraries were built by 5'RACE with constant-segment primers, adding sample barcodes and unique molecular identifiers. RNA was extracted from every sample with Trizol reagent. Library amplification was performed in two PCR steps, and a second sample barcode and Illumina TruSeq adapters were introduced in the second step. The libraries were sequenced on an Illumina NovaSeq using 2 x 150 bp paired-end reads. In the source study's methods: With migec v1.2.7, reads were demultiplexed and then collapsed into UMI-guided consensus sequences. With mixcr v2.1.11, UMI consensuses were aligned to TRA and TRB V and J templates and assembled into clonotypes. A clonotype was counted as expanded or contracted only when both edgeR and NoisET called the clonotype significant, with the noise models trained on biological replicates. For edgeR calls, a false discovery rate-adjusted p below 0.01 and a log2 fold-change threshold of 1 were applied. As an exploratory analysis of dynamics, max-normalized trajectories of the 1000 most abundant clonotypes were examined with PCA combined with hierarchical clustering. The CD4 or CD8 phenotype of responding clones was assigned using the separately sequenced CD4+ and CD8+ repertoires. TCRdb reprocessing: public reads trimmed at Q25 with fastp, clones called with MiXCR, in-frame beta chains kept. When rows share a CDR3 protein, they turn into one entry using the most common DNA and genes. TCRdb's processing, not the authors' own work, is the source of the V and J calls. The sample has about 44,000 distinct CDR3 sequences on record, 7.3% of them singletons. The biggest ten clones account for roughly 1.4% of the sample.

The receptor comes from a man aged 18 to 29 who had mild COVID-19 (a few samples of this study predate the infection). The sample titles of this study are shuffled in the database, so cell type and time point are left out; the donor was told from shared clones. Sequenced material: PBMCs or a T cell subset sorted from them (not recorded which). The chain links TRBV9 with TRBJ2-7; 8 junctional bases match TRBD1. In nucleotides, the sequence is TGTGCCAGCAGATCCGGACAGGGAGGCTACTACGAGCAGTACTTC. Protein translation: CASRSGQGGYYEQYF.